This record concerns one TCR beta chain sequence. The record originates from a study of T-cell reconstitution after alpha-beta-depleted transplantation in children. Preparing the TCRbeta library involved the use of unique molecular identifiers. Via MiXCR, TCRdb re-called the PCR reads, giving one row per CDR3 protein. This repertoire shows some 590,000 distinct CDR3 sequences, over 9.5% found once; its top ten account for about 4%. The specimen was PBMCs from the stem cell graft donor, collected from the stem cell graft. This sequence originates from a human donor who donated a stem cell graft to a child with acute myeloid leukemia.

The CDR3 region is CASSSGTISGANVLTF. In DNA, the CDR3 is TGTGCCAGCAGTTCCGGGACAATCTCTGGGGCCAACGTCCTGACTTTC. This chain connects TRBV28 to TRBJ2-6; the D gene is possibly TRBD1 (6 bases). Trimming removed 4 bases from V and 0 bases from J, with 10 bases in between. Germline lookup yields CDR1 MDHEN and CDR2 SYDVKM. This CDR3 region has 16 residues. The full variable domain, with the rest looked up from reference TRBV28 and TRBJ2-6, is DVKVTQSSRYLVKRTGEKVFLECVQDMDHENMFWYRQDPGLGLRLIYFSYDVKMKEKGDIPEGYSVSREKKERFSLILESASTNQTSMYLCASSSGTISGANVLTFGAGSRLTVL.